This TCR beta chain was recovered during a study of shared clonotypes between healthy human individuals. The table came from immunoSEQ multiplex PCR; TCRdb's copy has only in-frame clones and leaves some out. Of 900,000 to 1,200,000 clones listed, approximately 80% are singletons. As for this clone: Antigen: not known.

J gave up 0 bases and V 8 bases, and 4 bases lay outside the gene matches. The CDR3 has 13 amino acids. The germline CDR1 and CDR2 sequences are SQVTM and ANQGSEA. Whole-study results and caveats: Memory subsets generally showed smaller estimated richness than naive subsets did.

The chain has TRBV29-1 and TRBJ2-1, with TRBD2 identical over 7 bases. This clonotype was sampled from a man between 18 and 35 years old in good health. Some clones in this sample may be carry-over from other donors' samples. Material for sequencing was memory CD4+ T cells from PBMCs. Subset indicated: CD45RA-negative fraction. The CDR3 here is CSSRDYSYNEQFF. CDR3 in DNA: TGCAGCTCCCGGGACTACTCCTACAATGAGCAGTTCTTC.